This T cell receptor (beta chain) was captured in a study of cytomegalovirus exposure and HLA in healthy donors. TCRdb's copy holds only in-frame clones and misses some; the assay was immunoSEQ multiplex PCR. The table has hundreds of thousands of clones, 86% seen once; the top ten hold 0.83%. About this clone: The antigen is undetermined.

Findings and limits, study-wide: TCR beta chains numbering more than 150 were designated cytomegalovirus-associated.

Germline assignment: CDR1 KGHSH and CDR2 LQKENI. V trimming: 3 bases; J trimming: 4 bases; junction bases outside the gene matches: 5. This CDR3 contains 15 residues. Sequencing was done on a sample of PBMCs. The clonotype originates from a woman between 18 and 30 years old in good health and CMV-seronegative. This chain joins TRBV18 and TRBJ2-1; 8 nucleotides align to TRBD2. CDR3 region: CASSPAEREYNEQFF. In DNA form, the CDR3 reads TGTGCCAGCTCACCCGCAGAGCGGGAGTACAATGAGCAGTTCTTC.